This record concerns one T cell receptor beta chain sequence. Its antigen specificity is not known. No clone much larger than this one lies a single base away; base qualities are absent. The donors were healthy, HIV-negative adults who had no recently reported acute infections or vaccinations. All donors were Caucasian adults living in Nashville, Tennessee, USA. CD4+ T cells were enriched by magnetic negative selection; naive cells were then positively selected on CD45RA, and the negative fraction formed the memory subset. Blood was collected by leukapheresis, and PBMCs were isolated by Ficoll-Histopaque density gradient centrifugation and then cryopreserved in liquid nitrogen vapor phase. Analytical flow cytometry was used to check the purity and quantity of each magnetically sorted T cell population. Each sorted fraction had its genomic DNA isolated and then quantified by UV absorbance on a Nanodrop 2000c.

These data are taken from a study of shared clonotypes between healthy human individuals (TCRdb year 2020). For the study in its entirety: The cohort included a few men and two women between 18 and 49 years of age. For each donor, three plates each were used for CD4 naive and CD4 memory, two plates were used for CD8 naive, and one plate was used for CD8 memory. To estimate repertoire size and how much clonotype sharing occurs between individuals, the study deeply sequenced the blood TCR repertoires of five or six healthy adults. To increase sequencing depth and limit assay-specific biases, different laboratories used diverse techniques to prepare libraries and sequence TCR repertoires. Each donor's leukapheresis produced roughly between roughly 0.9 and 8.9 billion PBMCs.

Its CDR3 holds 13 amino acids, cysteine through phenylalanine. The retained sequence is limited to the CDR3, 39 bases, with the frame set at the first base. Cut back by 3 bases and 6 bases, the V and J ends lie 10 bases apart. The germline V gene gives CDR1 as KGHSH and CDR2 as LQKENI. Overall results and qualifications from the work: Incomplete sequencing was indicated by rarefaction of sorted-subset datasets, despite the large sequencing depth. The small number of donors limited the genetic and exposure-history diversity represented. Pairwise subsampling led to the expectation that sequencing depth would affect the degree of clonotype sharing among donors. Naive subsets generally had larger estimated clonotype richness than memory subsets. Across several donors, about 4.5% of naive CD4, 3% to 4% of naive CD8, approximately 2.5% of memory CD4, and under 0.45% of memory CD8 clonotypes were shared. Clonotypes shared by all four sorted-subset donors showed higher generation probabilities than non-shared clonotypes. Sampling was limited to blood, and TCR repertoires in tissue likely differ from TCR repertoires in blood.

Using the deep immunoSEQ assay, TCR CDR3 regions were amplified from genomic DNA by multiplex PCR. Extracted genomic DNA from each cell subset was distributed evenly across all wells of several immunoSEQ 96-well plates, and each plate was treated as a replicate. For sorted subsets, 150 to 250 ng of genomic DNA, equivalent to 30,000 or so T cell genomes, went into each replicate PCR. Purified libraries were measured with a Qubit 3.0 fluorometer, size-checked on a Bioanalyzer 2100, and measured again with the KAPA Library Quantification kit. A separate single-read 150-cycle Illumina NextSeq 550 flow cell was used to sequence each immunoSEQ 96-well plate. The paper's data handling went like this. The immunoSEQ output contained only junctional sequences without quality scores, so filtering could not match that applied to full-length reads. Sequences were annotated with PyIR, a Python wrapper for IgBLAST v1.9, using IMGT germline references to assign V/J genes and CDR3. Reads were removed for weak V/J assignments (E-value above 1e-6), missing CDR3, stop codons, out-of-frame junctions, or ambiguous translated residues. V3J clonotypes were defined as sequences sharing an identical inferred V gene, J gene, and CDR3 amino acid sequence. To compute the percentage overlap between repertoires, the number of shared unique clonotypes was divided by the size of the smaller repertoire. RTK rarefaction, the Chao1 estimator, and Recon v2.1 estimates of unobserved clonotypes were used to assess repertoire richness. Generation probabilities for all TCRbeta clonotypes obtained by the gDNA method from several donors were computed using OLGA. In its TCRdb copy, this immuneACCESS table keeps in-frame sequences only and misses some clones. Where compared with another copy, unresolved V genes explain less than half of these, and the others have no known cause. Clone size and the V and J calls come from that table; the DNA yielded D and trimming. The sample data list more than 500,000 clones, and about 96% of these were observed just once. 0.064% of the sample is held by the ten biggest clonotypes.

Recombination joined TRBV18 with TRBJ2-3, with the D gene too uncertain to name. Sequenced sample: naive CD4+ T cells sorted from blood. The sample's cell subset or site label, decoded: CD45RA+ positively selected. This TCR was sampled from a woman in her 30s in good health. The CDR3 sequence is CASSPSFGDTQYF. The sequence in DNA is TGTGCCAGCTCACCCTCCTTTGGGGATACGCAGTATTTT.